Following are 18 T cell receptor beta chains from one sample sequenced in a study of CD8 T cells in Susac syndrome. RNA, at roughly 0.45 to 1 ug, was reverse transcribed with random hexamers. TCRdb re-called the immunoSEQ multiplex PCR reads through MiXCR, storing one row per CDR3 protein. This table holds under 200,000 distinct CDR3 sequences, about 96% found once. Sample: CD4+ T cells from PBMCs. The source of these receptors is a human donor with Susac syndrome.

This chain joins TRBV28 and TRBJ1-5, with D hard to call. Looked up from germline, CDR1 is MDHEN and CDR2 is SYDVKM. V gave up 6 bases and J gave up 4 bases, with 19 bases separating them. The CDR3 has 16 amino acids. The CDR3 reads CASRIRQAVQNQPQHF. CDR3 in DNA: TGTGCCAGCAGAATCCGTCAGGCAGTCCAGAATCAGCCCCAGCATTTT.

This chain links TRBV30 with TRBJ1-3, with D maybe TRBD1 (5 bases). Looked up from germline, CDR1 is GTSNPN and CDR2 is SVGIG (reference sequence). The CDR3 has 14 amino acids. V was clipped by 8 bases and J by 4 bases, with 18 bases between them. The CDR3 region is CAGDKQGMGNTIYF. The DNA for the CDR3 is TGTGCCGGCGACAAGCAGGGAATGGGAAACACCATATATTTT. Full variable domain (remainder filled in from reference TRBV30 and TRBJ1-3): SQTIHQWPATLVQPVGSPLSLECTVEGTSNPNLYWYRQAAGRGLQLLFYSVGIGQISSEVPQNLSASRPQDRQFILSSKKLLLSDSGFYLCAGDKQGMGNTIYFGEGSWLTVV.

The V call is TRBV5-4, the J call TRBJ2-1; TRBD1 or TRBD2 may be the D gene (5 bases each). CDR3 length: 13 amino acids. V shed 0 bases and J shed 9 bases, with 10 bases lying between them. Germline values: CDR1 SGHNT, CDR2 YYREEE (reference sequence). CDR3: CASSLDGAGEQFF. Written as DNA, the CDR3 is TGTGCCAGCAGCTTGGATGGGGCGGGTGAGCAGTTCTTC.

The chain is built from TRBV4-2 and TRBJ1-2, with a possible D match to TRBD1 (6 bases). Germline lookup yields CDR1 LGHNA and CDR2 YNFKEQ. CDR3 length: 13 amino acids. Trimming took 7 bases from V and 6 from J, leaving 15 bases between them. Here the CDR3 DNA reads TGTGCCAGCAAGGGTTTTTCAGGGGATGGCTACACCTTC. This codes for CASKGFSGDGYTF.

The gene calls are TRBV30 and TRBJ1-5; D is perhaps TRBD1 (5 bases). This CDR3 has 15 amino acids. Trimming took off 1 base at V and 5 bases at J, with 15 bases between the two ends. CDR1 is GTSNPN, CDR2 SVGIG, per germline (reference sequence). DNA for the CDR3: TGTGCCTGGAGTGACCCCCCAGGGCGGGATCAGCCCCAGCATTTT. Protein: CAWSDPPGRDQPQHF.

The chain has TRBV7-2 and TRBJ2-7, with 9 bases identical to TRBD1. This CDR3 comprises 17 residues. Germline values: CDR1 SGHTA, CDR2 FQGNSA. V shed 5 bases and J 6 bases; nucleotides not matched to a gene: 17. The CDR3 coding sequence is TGTGCCAGCAGCCTAACTCTTTCCGGGACAGGGTCGGGCGAGCAGTACTTC. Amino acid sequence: CASSLTLSGTGSGEQYF.

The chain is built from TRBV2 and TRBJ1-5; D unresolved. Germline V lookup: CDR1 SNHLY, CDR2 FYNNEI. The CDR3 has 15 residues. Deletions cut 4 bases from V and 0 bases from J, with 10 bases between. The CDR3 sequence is CASSVKAYSNQPQHF. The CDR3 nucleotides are TGTGCCAGCAGTGTTAAGGCGTATAGCAATCAGCCCCAGCATTTT.

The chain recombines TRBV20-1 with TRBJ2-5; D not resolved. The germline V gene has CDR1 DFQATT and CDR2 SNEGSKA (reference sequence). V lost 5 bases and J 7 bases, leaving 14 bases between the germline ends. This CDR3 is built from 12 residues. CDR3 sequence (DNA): TGCAGTGCTTTAATTAGACGCTCGACCCAGTACTTC. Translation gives CSALIRRSTQYF.

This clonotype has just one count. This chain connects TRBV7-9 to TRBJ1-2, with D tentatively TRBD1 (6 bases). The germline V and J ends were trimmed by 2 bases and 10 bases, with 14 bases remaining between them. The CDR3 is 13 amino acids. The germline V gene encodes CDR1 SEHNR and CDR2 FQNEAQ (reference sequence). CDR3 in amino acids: CASSLIAGADYTF. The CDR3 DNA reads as TGTGCCAGCAGCTTAATTGCGGGGGCCGACTACACCTTC.

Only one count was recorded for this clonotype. The CDR3 bases are TGTGCCAGCAGCTTTGGGGGCGGCGGGGGGGCCTGGTTGGAGACCCAGTACTTC. The encoded protein is CASSFGGGGGAWLETQYF. The gene calls are TRBV7-2 and TRBJ2-5; 9 bases align to TRBD2. Per germline, CDR1 SGHTA and CDR2 FQGNSA. The CDR3 sequence is 18 residues long. The ends lost 3 bases at V and 5 bases at J; junction bases unmatched: 16.

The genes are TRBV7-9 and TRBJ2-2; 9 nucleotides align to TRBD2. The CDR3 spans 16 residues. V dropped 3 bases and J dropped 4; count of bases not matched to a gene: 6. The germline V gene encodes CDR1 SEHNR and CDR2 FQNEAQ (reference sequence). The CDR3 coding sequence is TGTGCCAGCAGCTTTGGGACTAGCAGCGGCACCGGGGAGCTGTTTTTT. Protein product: CASSFGTSSGTGELFF.

For the CDR3, the DNA is TGTGCCAGCAGCTTCCCCCCTACTAGTGTCACCGGGGAGCTGTTTTTT. Its protein is CASSFPPTSVTGELFF. The rearrangement joins TRBV5-6 to TRBJ2-2; perhaps TRBD2 as D (5 bases). The CDR3 contains 16 residues. The germline CDR1 and CDR2 sequences are SGHDT and YYEEEE. The germline V and J ends were trimmed by 2 bases and 4 bases, with 15 bases remaining between them.

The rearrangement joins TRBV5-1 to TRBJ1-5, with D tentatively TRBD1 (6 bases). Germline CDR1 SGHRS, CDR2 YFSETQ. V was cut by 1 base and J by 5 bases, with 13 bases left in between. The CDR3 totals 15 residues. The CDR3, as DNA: TGCGCCAGCAGCTTGAACTCGGACAGAGATCAGCCCCAGCATTTT. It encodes CASSLNSDRDQPQHF.

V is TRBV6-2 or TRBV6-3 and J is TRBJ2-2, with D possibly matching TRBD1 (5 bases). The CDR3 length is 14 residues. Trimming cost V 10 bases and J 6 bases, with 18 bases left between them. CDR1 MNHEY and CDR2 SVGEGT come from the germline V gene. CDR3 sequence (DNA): TGTGCCACTCATAAGGGGAAAGAGGCCGGGGAGCTGTTTTTT. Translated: CATHKGKEAGELFF.

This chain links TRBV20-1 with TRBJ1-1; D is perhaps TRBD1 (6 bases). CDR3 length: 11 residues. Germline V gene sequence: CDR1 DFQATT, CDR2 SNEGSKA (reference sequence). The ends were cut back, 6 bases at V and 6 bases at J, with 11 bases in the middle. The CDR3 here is CSANRAAEAFF. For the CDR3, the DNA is TGCAGTGCGAACAGGGCGGCTGAAGCTTTCTTT.

Here the CDR3 reads CASSLAGRGTQYF. The CDR3 DNA reads TGTGCCAGCTCGTTAGCGGGTAGGGGTACGCAGTATTTT. V usage is TRBV6-5 and J usage is TRBJ2-3; 7 nucleotides line up with TRBD2. The germline V gene encodes CDR1 MNHEY and CDR2 SVGAGI. The CDR3 contains 13 residues. V was clipped by 8 bases and J by 8 bases; unmatched bases: 10.

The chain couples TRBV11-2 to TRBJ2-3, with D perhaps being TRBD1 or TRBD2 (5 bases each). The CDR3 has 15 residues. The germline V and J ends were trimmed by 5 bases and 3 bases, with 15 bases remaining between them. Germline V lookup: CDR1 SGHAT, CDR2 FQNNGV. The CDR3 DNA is TGTGCCAGCAGCCAATCCGCAGGGACGACAGATACGCAGTATTTT. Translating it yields CASSQSAGTTDTQYF. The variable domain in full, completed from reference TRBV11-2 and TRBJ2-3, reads EAGVAQSPRYKIIEKRQSVAFWCNPISGHATLYWYQQILGQGPKLLIQFQNNGVVDDSQLPKDRFSAERLKGVDSTLKIQPAKLEDSAVYLCASSQSAGTTDTQYFGPGTRLTVL.

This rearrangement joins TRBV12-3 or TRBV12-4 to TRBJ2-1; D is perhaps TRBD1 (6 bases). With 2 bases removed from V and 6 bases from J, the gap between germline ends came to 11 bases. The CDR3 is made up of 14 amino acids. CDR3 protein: CASSLRLGGNEQFF. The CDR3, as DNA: TGTGCCAGCAGTTTACGGCTAGGGGGCAATGAGCAGTTCTTC.